This T cell receptor (beta chain) comes out of a study of a mutant IDH1 vaccine in newly diagnosed glioma. For the study at large: Patients were started on vaccination 4-6 weeks after radiotherapy alone, or with temozolomide cycles. Findings and caveats of the study: Variations in leading peripheral T cell clonotypes appeared to have no connection with pseudoprogression.

Losses at the gene ends were 0 bases for V and 5 bases for J; bases not matched to a gene: 4. This CDR3 has 15 residues. Germline loops: CDR1 SGDLS, CDR2 YYNGEE. Noted time point: week 23, last vaccination. The study gave 300 ug of mutant IDH1 20-mer peptide per vaccine dose, with topical imiquimod. Astrocytomas that were new, WHO grade 3 or 4, IDH1-mutant and ATRX-lost were present in the donors. Comments on this clone: Its antigen is not identified.

Sequencing was performed with immunoSEQ multiplex PCR; in TCRdb, only in-frame clones are kept and a portion is missing. This table has tens of thousands of clones, approximately 87% appearing once. Sequences were derived from PBMCs, sampled from a glioma patient whose treatment included an IDH1 peptide vaccine. The receptor was isolated from a man aged 40-49 years with glioma. The V call is TRBV9, the J call TRBJ2-7; 11 bases are a match to TRBD2. CDR3 nucleotides: TGTGCCAGCAGCGTAGCGACTAGCGGGGAGGACGAGCAGTACTTC. Amino acids: CASSVATSGEDEQYF.